Sequencing of this T cell receptor (beta chain) was carried out in a study of TIL therapy for anti-PD-1-resistant metastatic lung cancer. Sequencing used immunoSEQ v3. Profiled with immunoSEQ multiplex PCR; TCRdb holds only in-frame clones, not every one. The table shows 60,000 or so clones, with 69% occurring only once. Time point defined: pre-treatment sample, taken before nivolumab and TIL therapy. The TCR comes from a person between 25 and 80 years old with non-small cell lung cancer. The input for sequencing was blood, taken at baseline.

CDR3: CASSSTGWQTQYF. The CDR3 bases are TGTGCCAGCAGTTCGACAGGGTGGCAGACCCAGTACTTC. V and J are TRBV11-2 and TRBJ2-5; 7 nucleotides match TRBD1. Per the germline V gene, CDR1 is SGHAT and CDR2 is FQNNGV. The CDR3 consists of 13 residues. Trimming took 6 bases from V and 6 from J; bases not matched to a gene: 7.